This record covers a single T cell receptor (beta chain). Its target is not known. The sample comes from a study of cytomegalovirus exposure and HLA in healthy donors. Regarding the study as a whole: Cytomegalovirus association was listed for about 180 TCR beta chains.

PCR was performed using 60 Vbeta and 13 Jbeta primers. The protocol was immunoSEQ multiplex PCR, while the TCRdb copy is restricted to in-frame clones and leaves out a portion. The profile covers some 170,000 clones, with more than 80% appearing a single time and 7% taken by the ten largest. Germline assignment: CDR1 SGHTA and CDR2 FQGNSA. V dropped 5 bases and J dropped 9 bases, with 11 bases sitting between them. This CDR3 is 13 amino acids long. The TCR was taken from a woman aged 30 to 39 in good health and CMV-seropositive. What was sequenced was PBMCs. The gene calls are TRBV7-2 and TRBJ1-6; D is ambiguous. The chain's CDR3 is CASSPPLSSPLHF. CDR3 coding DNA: TGTGCCAGCAGCCCCCCCCTGAGTTCACCCCTCCACTTT.